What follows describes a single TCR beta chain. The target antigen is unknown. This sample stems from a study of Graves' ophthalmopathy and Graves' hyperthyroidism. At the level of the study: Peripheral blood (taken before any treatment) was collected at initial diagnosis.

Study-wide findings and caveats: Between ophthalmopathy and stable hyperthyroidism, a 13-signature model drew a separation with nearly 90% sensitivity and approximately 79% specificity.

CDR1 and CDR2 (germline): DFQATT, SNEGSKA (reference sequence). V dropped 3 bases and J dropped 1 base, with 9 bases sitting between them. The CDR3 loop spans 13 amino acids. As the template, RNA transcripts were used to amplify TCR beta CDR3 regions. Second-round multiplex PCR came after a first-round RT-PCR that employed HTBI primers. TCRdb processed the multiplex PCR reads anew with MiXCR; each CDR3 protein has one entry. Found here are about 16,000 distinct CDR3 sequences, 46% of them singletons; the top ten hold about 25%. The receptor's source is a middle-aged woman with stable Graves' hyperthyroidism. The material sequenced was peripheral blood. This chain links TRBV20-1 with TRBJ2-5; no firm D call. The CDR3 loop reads CSASSRIQETQYF. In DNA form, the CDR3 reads TGCAGTGCTAGTTCGCGGATCCAAGAGACCCAGTACTTC.